The 6 T cell receptor beta chains below all came from one sample that was sequenced in a study of siplizumab effects on memory and regulatory T cells. The protocol was immunoSEQ multiplex PCR, while the TCRdb copy is restricted to in-frame clones and leaves out a portion. Among more than 45,000 clones listed, approximately 95% were seen once. The sample was CD8+ T cells sorted from blood. The receptors shown here come from a human donor in good health.

This clone appeared a single time. The chain is built from TRBV11-1 and TRBJ2-5; 7 nucleotides agree with TRBD1. The CDR3 spans 14 residues. With 7 bases clipped from V and 3 bases from J, the junction kept 8 bases outside the gene matches. CDR1 and CDR2 (germline): SGHAT, FQDESV (reference sequence). The CDR3 DNA reads as TGTGCCAGCAACCATATGGGGACAGAAGAGACCCAGTACTTC. Translated, it gives CASNHMGTEETQYF.

CDR3 amino acids: CASSLDPGANVLTF. The CDR3 nucleotides are TGTGCCAGCAGCTTAGACCCTGGGGCCAACGTCCTGACTTTC. The rearrangement links TRBV7-2 to TRBJ2-6; D call uncertain. The ends were cut back, 1 base at V and 2 bases at J, with 3 bases in the middle. The germline gives CDR1 SGHTA, CDR2 FQGNSA. CDR3 length: 14 residues.

The chain uses TRBV5-4 and TRBJ2-1; D possibly corresponds to TRBD2 (6 bases). The CDR3 length is 16 residues. Germline lookup yields CDR1 SGHNT and CDR2 YYREEE (reference sequence). V lost 2 bases to trimming and J lost 9 bases, with 21 bases between them. DNA for the CDR3: TGTGCCAGCAGCTTAGGAGTAGGCCCCCGAGCGGGTGAGCAGTTCTTC. Protein sequence: CASSLGVGPRAGEQFF. The full variable domain, completed using reference TRBV5-4 and TRBJ2-1, is ETGVTQSPTHLIKTRGQQVTLRCSSQSGHNTVSWYQQALGQGPQFIFQYYREEENGRGNFPPRFSGLQFPNYSSELNVNALELDDSALYLCASSLGVGPRAGEQFFGPGTRLTVL.

The J gene is TRBJ2-1, the V gene TRBV2, with D perhaps TRBD1 (5 bases). CDR1 is SNHLY and CDR2 is FYNNEI in the germline V gene. The CDR3 consists of 12 residues. V lost 11 bases, J lost 4 bases, and 12 bases lay in between. The CDR3 sequence is CALRTTYNEQFF. For the CDR3, the DNA is TGTGCCTTAAGGACAACTTACAATGAGCAGTTCTTC.

The chain combines TRBV19 with TRBJ2-1; no definite D call. CDR1 and CDR2 (germline): LNHDA, SQIVND (reference sequence). The CDR3 sequence is 12 residues long. V lost 3 bases and J lost 7, with 7 bases in between. CDR3 amino acids: CASSILGNEQFF. The CDR3 DNA sequence: TGTGCCAGTAGTATTTTAGGAAATGAGCAGTTCTTC.

V and J are TRBV7-9 and TRBJ2-1; D possibly corresponds to TRBD2 (5 bases). CDR3 length equals 13 residues. Germline V CDR1 and CDR2: SEHNR, FQNEAQ (reference sequence). V was trimmed by 5 bases and J by 4 bases, leaving 9 bases between them. The CDR3 region has the DNA TGTGCCAGCAGCGGGAGCCTGTACAATGAGCAGTTCTTC. Translation gives CASSGSLYNEQFF.